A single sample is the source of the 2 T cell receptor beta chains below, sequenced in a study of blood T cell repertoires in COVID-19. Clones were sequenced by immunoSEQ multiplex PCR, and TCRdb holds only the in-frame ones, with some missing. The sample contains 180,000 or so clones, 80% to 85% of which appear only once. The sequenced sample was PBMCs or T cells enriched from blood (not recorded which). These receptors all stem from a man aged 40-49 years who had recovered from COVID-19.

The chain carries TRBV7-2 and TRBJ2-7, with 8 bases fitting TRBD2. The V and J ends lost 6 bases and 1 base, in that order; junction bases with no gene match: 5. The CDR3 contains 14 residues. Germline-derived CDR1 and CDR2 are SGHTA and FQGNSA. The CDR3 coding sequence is TGTGCCAGCAGGGGGACTAGTCCTTCCTACGAGCAGTACTTC. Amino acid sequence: CASRGTSPSYEQYF. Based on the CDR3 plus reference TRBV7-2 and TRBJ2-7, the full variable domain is GAGVSQSPSNKVTEKGKDVELRCDPISGHTALYWYRQSLGQGLEFLIYFQGNSAPDKSGLPSDRFSAERTGGSVSTLTIQRTQQEDSAVYLCASRGTSPSYEQYFGPGTRLTVT.

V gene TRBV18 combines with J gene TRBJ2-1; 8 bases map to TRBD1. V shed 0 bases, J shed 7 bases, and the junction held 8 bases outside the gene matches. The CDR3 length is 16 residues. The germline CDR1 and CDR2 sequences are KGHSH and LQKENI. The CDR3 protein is CASSPPSTGGRNEQFF. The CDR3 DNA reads TGTGCCAGCTCACCACCGTCTACAGGGGGACGGAATGAGCAGTTCTTC.